These T cell receptor beta chains were read from a single sample in a study of molecular identifiers for immune sequencing clone quantification. TCRdb re-derived calls from the PCR reads in MiXCR, one entry per CDR3 protein. The profile shows a few hundred thousand distinct CDR3 sequences, about a quarter of them singletons. The specimen sequenced was naive CD8+ T cells from blood, with Jurkat cell RNA spiked in. These receptors originate from a human donor in good health. Some libraries in this study had Jurkat cell RNA spiked in. Each CDR3 is given with its conserved first and last residue. D genes are given only for firm matches. Rows may omit the clone size; those that give it use once, few, many or a size class.

V: TRBV11-2; J: TRBJ2-1; size: -; D: TRBD2; CDR3: CASSFPRVAGTPGDEQFF; DNA: TGTGCCAGCAGCTTCCCCAGGGTAGCGGGGACCCCGGGGGATGAGCAGTTCTTC
V: TRBV20-1; J: TRBJ2-5; size: few; D: TRBD2; CDR3: CSASWGGEETQYF; DNA: TGCAGTGCTAGCTGGGGGGGTGAAGAGACCCAGTACTTC
V: TRBV7-9; J: TRBJ2-3; size: many; D: -; CDR3: CASSPRTADTQYF; DNA: TGTGCCAGCAGCCCGCGGACGGCAGATACGCAGTATTTT
V: TRBV12-3/TRBV12-4; J: TRBJ2-2; size: -; D: TRBD1; CDR3: CASSGGQGAGNTGELFF; DNA: TGTGCCAGCAGTGGGGGACAGGGGGCCGGGAACACCGGGGAGCTGTTTTTT
V: TRBV7-2; J: TRBJ1-3; size: many; D: -; CDR3: CASSRSHRDGNTIYF; DNA: TGTGCCAGCAGCCGCTCACACCGGGATGGAAACACCATATATTTT
V: TRBV24-1; J: TRBJ2-3; size: -; D: -; CDR3: CATSDPTGRLDTQYF; DNA: TGTGCCACCAGTGACCCTACAGGGAGACTCGATACGCAGTATTTT
V: TRBV15; J: TRBJ2-2; size: few; D: -; CDR3: CATSRDLLGSLTGELFF; DNA: TGTGCCACCAGCAGAGATTTATTGGGCTCCCTCACCGGGGAGCTGTTTTTT
V: TRBV20-1; J: TRBJ1-4; size: few; D: TRBD1; CDR3: CSARGQGDESEKLFF; DNA: TGCAGTGCTAGAGGACAGGGGGACGAGAGTGAAAAACTGTTTTTT
V: TRBV14; J: TRBJ2-7; size: many; D: TRBD2; CDR3: CASSLGLAGVYEQYF; DNA: TGTGCCAGCAGCCTGGGACTAGCGGGAGTCTACGAGCAGTACTTC
V: TRBV6-4; J: TRBJ2-3; size: many; D: -; CDR3: CASSELAWTDTQYF; DNA: TGTGCCAGCAGTGAACTAGCTTGGACAGATACGCAGTATTTT
V: TRBV4-3; J: TRBJ2-7; size: many; D: TRBD2; CDR3: CASSQGGGGAYEQYF; DNA: TGCGCCAGCAGCCAAGGAGGCGGGGGGGCGTACGAGCAGTACTTC
V: TRBV4-3; J: TRBJ2-7; size: -; D: TRBD1; CDR3: CASSHVSGTGVGEQYF; DNA: TGCGCCAGCAGCCATGTTTCCGGGACAGGGGTTGGCGAGCAGTACTTC
V: TRBV6-6; J: TRBJ2-2; size: many; D: TRBD2; CDR3: CAGRRQRGSTGELFF; DNA: TGTGCCGGGCGACGGCAGCGGGGGTCCACCGGGGAGCTGTTTTTT
V: TRBV19; J: TRBJ1-5; size: few; D: -; CDR3: CASRVGVSNQPQHF; DNA: TGTGCCAGTAGGGTGGGGGTAAGCAATCAGCCCCAGCATTTT
V: TRBV19; J: TRBJ2-7; size: few; D: -; CDR3: CASSRDHLGEQYF; DNA: TGTGCCAGTAGCCGCGACCATCTCGGGGAGCAGTACTTC
V: TRBV12-3/TRBV12-4; J: TRBJ2-5; size: many; D: TRBD1; CDR3: CASSWDRNGAFQETQYF; DNA: TGTGCCAGCAGCTGGGACAGGAACGGGGCATTCCAAGAGACCCAGTACTTC
V: TRBV19; J: TRBJ2-7; size: -; D: TRBD2; CDR3: CASSAGRLAGTYEQYF; DNA: TGTGCCAGTAGTGCCGGTCGGCTAGCGGGTACCTACGAGCAGTACTTC
V: TRBV6-1; J: TRBJ2-7; size: once; D: -; CDR3: CASSENRLQYF; DNA: TGTGCCAGCAGTGAAAATAGGTTGCAGTACTTC
V: TRBV7-9; J: TRBJ2-3; size: many; D: -; CDR3: CASSHRQDATDTQYF; DNA: TGTGCCAGCAGCCATAGACAGGATGCCACAGATACGCAGTATTTT
V: TRBV4-3; J: TRBJ1-4; size: -; D: -; CDR3: CASSQEWQMATNEKLFF; DNA: TGCGCCAGCAGCCAAGAATGGCAGATGGCGACTAATGAAAAACTGTTTTTT
V: TRBV5-6; J: TRBJ2-7; size: -; D: -; CDR3: CACSLDRQGSYEQYF; DNA: TGTGCCTGCAGCTTGGATAGGCAGGGATCCTACGAGCAGTACTTC